This paragraph covers one T cell receptor beta chain sequence. Its antigen remains undetermined. One end of the junction is discordant with germline, which a read error may explain. Spanning cysteine to phenylalanine, the CDR3 consists of 14 amino acids. The entry retains the CDR3 DNA only, 42 bases that are in frame from base 1. CDR1 MNHEY and CDR2 SVGAGI are derived from the germline V gene. Starting from around 520 ng total RNA, TCRbeta-specific cDNA was produced by reverse transcription with a constant-region primer and ProtoScript II reverse transcriptase. The TCRbeta libraries were prepared through three rounds of nested multiplex PCR following a slightly modified ARM-PCR procedure. The first two PCR rounds used multiplex TRBV1-TRBV30 forward primers with a Cbeta reverse primer, each for 10 to 11 cycles. Sample barcodes and Illumina adapters were added in a final 25-cycle PCR using Deep VentR polymerase. Before sequencing, amplicons of 200-500 bp were gel-purified using a QIAquick gel extraction kit. TCRbeta amplicons were sequenced on an Illumina HiSeq 2500 with 250-bp paired-end reads. The source study handled its data this way. Quality trimming of reads was performed with Trimmomatic v0.33, and paired reads were merged with FLASH v1.2.11 so that full CDR3 sequences could be recovered. V, D and J germline segments were assigned to the rearranged TCRbeta sequences using MiGEC v1.2.1b. Clonotype statistics and Shannon-Wiener diversity indices were calculated with VDJtools v1.0.0. Except for diversity analysis, only the 250 most abundant clonotypes of each sample were used in subsequent analyses to reduce sampling bias. Starting from the raw public reads, TCRdb applied fastp trimming at Q25, assembled clones with MiXCR and retained in-frame beta chains. CDR3 protein sequences are deduplicated, and each keeps its most common genes and DNA. The V and J calls and clone size come from TCRdb's table, not from the authors' own analysis. Present in this sample are roughly 25,000 distinct CDR3 sequences, 78% of which were seen just once. Roughly half of the sample is in the top ten clones.

Without any cell sorting, total RNA and DNA were extracted together from around 20-30 mg of bulk tissue using the AllPrep DNA/RNA mini kit. Between late 2015 and March 2016, a handful of patients in China with histopathologically diagnosed primary liver carcinoma had surgical resection. At the time of sampling, the patients had chronic HBV infection and had not received any treatment. Five spatially separated regions were sampled per tumor: superior, inferior, left-lateral and right-lateral poles, plus the tumor centre. Histological examination found more than 90% viable tumor cells in every tumor sample. Each fresh piece of tumor and adjacent tissue was cut in two, with one half stored in RNAlater at -80 degrees C and the other half sent for histology. This record comes from a study of tumor-infiltrating lymphocytes in primary liver carcinoma (dated by TCRdb to about 2017). For context, the study as a whole: Of the five patients, three men and two women aged 30 to 69 years, four had hepatocellular carcinoma and one had combined HCC and intrahepatic cholangiocarcinoma. TCRbeta repertoire sequencing, expression microarrays and whole-exome sequencing were combined in the study across five regions of each liver tumor, with adjacent normal tissue and blood also included. Samples yielded roughly 3.5 to 8 million productive TCRbeta reads; read depth did not differ significantly between tissue types. Repertoires from technical replicates were highly reproducible, with mean shared-clone rates roughly 0.87 and correlation coefficients above 0.95. A total of approximately 35 specimens from 5 patients underwent TCRbeta repertoire sequencing, comprising about 25 tumor regions, 5 adjacent noncancerous liver tissues and 5 peripheral blood samples. Tumors of the five patients were stage T1-T3 N0M0 with maximum diameters of about 4.2 to 11 cm. To link TCRbeta repertoire diversity to the local molecular phenotype, the 20 to 25 tumor region samples were profiled with Agilent mRNA microarrays.

Summary of the overall study and its limitations: The top 250 clones accounted for a significantly greater share of the repertoire in tumors than in blood (p = 0.039). Only the TCR beta chain was sequenced, which likely underestimates true repertoire diversity because unpaired alpha chains were not captured. Since the samples were bulk and unsorted, there was no way to compare CD4+ and CD8+ T cell repertoires. Pairs of tumor regions showed greater repertoire overlap (mean roughly 35%) than tumor-adjacent pairs (roughly 17%) or tumor-blood pairs (roughly 14%), which is consistent with antigen-driven expansion. Only about 7.5-25% of top clones were found in all five regions of a tumor, suggesting spatial heterogeneity of tumor-infiltrating T cells. The study included only four to six patients, and the authors note findings should be validated in a larger study.

The rearranged chain carries TRBV6-5 and TRBJ2-2, and TRBD2 aligns with 7 junction nucleotides. The sequence was collected from a man aged 40-49 years with primary liver carcinoma and hepatitis B virus infection. Sequenced material: liver tumor tissue from sampling region 3. Explained via the paper, the cell subset or site label denotes: tumor region T3, left-lateral pole. The nucleotide sequence is TGTGCCAGCAAGGACATAAGGAACAGCGGGGAGCTGTTTTTC. This yields the protein CASKDIRNSGELFF.